The rows below give T cell receptor beta chains drawn from one sample of a study of OX40 agonist ivuxolimab in advanced cancers. Using immunoSEQ multiplex PCR, the repertoire was profiled, and TCRdb retains in-frame clones only, with some absent. The sample carries about 46,000 clones, around nine tenths recorded once. This material consisted of CD4+ or CD8+ T cells sorted from blood, taken in a trial of the OX40 agonist ivuxolimab. The receptor set was obtained from an adult with an advanced solid tumor such as melanoma, head and neck, liver or kidney cancer. Both conserved end residues are part of each CDR3. D genes are given only for firm matches. Clone size is given for some rows only: seen once, a few or many times, or a class if the clone is expanded.

TRBV14,TRBJ2-5,TRBD1,.,CASSGRDRGFQETQYF,TGTGCCAGCAGCGGGCGGGACAGGGGGTTCCAAGAGACCCAGTACTTC
TRBV28,TRBJ1-5,.,.,CASSIRRRNQPQHF,TGTGCCAGCAGTATAAGGAGGCGCAATCAGCCCCAGCATTTT
TRBV27,TRBJ2-3,TRBD2,.,CASSAGLAGETQYF,TGTGCCAGCAGTGCGGGACTAGCGGGAGAGACGCAGTATTTT
TRBV5-4,TRBJ1-2,TRBD1,.,CASSLARYTGDGYTF,TGTGCCAGCAGCTTAGCCAGATATACAGGGGATGGCTACACCTTC
TRBV7-2,TRBJ1-3,.,once,CASEWGNTIYF,TGTGCCAGCGAATGGGGAAACACCATATATTTT
TRBV4-3,TRBJ1-1,.,.,CASSRQVVYTEAFF,TGCGCCAGCAGCAGACAGGTCGTTTACACTGAAGCTTTCTTT
TRBV5-1,TRBJ2-3,TRBD2,.,CASRAGGPTDTQYF,TGCGCCAGTCGAGCGGGGGGGCCCACAGATACGCAGTATTTT
TRBV5-1,TRBJ2-7,.,.,CASSPPYDRSTYEQYF,TGCGCCAGCAGCCCCCCCTACGACAGGAGCACCTACGAGCAGTACTTC
TRBV27,TRBJ1-2,.,.,CASSLSLQGHGYTF,TGTGCCAGCAGTTTATCGTTGCAGGGCCATGGCTACACCTTC
TRBV7-8,TRBJ2-7,.,.,CASSLQGYEQYF,TGTGCCAGCAGCCTGCAGGGTTACGAGCAGTACTTC
TRBV11-2,TRBJ1-2,.,once,CASSLLDGGYTF,TGTGCCAGCAGCTTACTTGACGGTGGCTACACCTTC
TRBV5-6,TRBJ1-5,.,.,CASSLGYSNQPQHF,TGTGCCAGCAGCTTGGGGTATAGCAATCAGCCCCAGCATTTT
TRBV5-6,TRBJ2-3,TRBD1,medium-sized,CASSLSRDRAWTDTQYF,TGTGCCAGCAGCTTATCCCGGGACAGGGCTTGGACAGATACGCAGTATTTT
TRBV4-1,TRBJ2-1,.,.,CASSPKVGGNNEQFF,TGCGCCAGCAGCCCGAAGGTAGGGGGAAACAATGAGCAGTTCTTC
TRBV7-8,TRBJ2-2,.,.,CASSLAWGITNTGELFF,TGTGCCAGCAGCTTAGCGTGGGGGATTACGAACACCGGGGAGCTGTTTTTT
TRBV15,TRBJ2-3,TRBD2,.,CATSPHTVAGGPADTQYF,TGTGCCACCAGCCCCCATACGGTAGCGGGGGGGCCGGCAGATACGCAGTATTTT
TRBV29-1,TRBJ2-1,.,.,CSVEGRAYNEQFF,TGCAGCGTTGAGGGTAGGGCCTACAATGAGCAGTTCTTC
TRBV4-1,TRBJ2-5,.,once,CASSQGEPGRWETQYF,TGCGCCAGCAGCCAAGGCGAGCCCGGCCGGTGGGAGACCCAGTACTTC
TRBV27,TRBJ2-1,TRBD2,.,CASSLSSGGMNEQFF,TGTGCCAGCAGTTTAAGTAGCGGGGGGATGAATGAGCAGTTCTTC
TRBV29-1,TRBJ2-7,.,medium-sized,CSVEGSQGSYEQYF,TGCAGCGTTGAAGGTTCGCAGGGCTCCTACGAGCAGTACTTC
TRBV5-1,TRBJ1-4,.,.,CASSWDVIDEATNEKLFF,TGCGCCAGCAGCTGGGACGTGATAGACGAAGCAACTAATGAAAAACTGTTTTTT
TRBV23-1,TRBJ2-2,TRBD2,once,CASSPCSGRYTGELFF,TGCGCCAGCAGTCCCTGTAGCGGGCGGTACACCGGGGAGCTGTTTTTT
TRBV7-2,TRBJ2-5,TRBD1,.,CASSAHRGQGETQYF,TGTGCCAGCAGCGCACACAGGGGGCAGGGGGAGACCCAGTACTTC
TRBV4-1,TRBJ2-3,.,.,CASSQDDLSSTDTQYF,TGCGCCAGCAGCCAAGATGATCTATCTAGCACAGATACGCAGTATTTT
TRBV6-5,TRBJ2-7,TRBD2,.,CASSYSWTSGGEQYF,TGTGCCAGCAGTTACTCGTGGACTAGCGGGGGCGAGCAGTACTTC
TRBV9,TRBJ2-5,TRBD2,.,CASSVGSGGSLETQYF,TGTGCCAGCAGCGTAGGTAGCGGGGGGAGTTTAGAGACCCAGTACTTC
TRBV14,TRBJ2-1,.,.,CASSPGLYGRSYNEQFF,TGTGCCAGCAGCCCTGGACTATACGGGAGATCCTACAATGAGCAGTTCTTC
TRBV6-6,TRBJ2-7,.,.,CASSYILGGAYEQYF,TGTGCCAGCAGTTACATTCTGGGCGGAGCCTACGAGCAGTACTTC
TRBV7-6,TRBJ1-4,.,.,CASSAGREEEKLFF,TGTGCCAGCAGCGCCGGGAGGGAAGAGGAAAAACTGTTTTTT